The 24 T cell receptor beta chains below all came from one sample that was sequenced in a study of human T cells and chemical hapten exposure. TCRdb passed the RACE reads through MiXCR, listing each CDR3 protein once. The table lists 300,000 to 400,000 distinct CDR3 sequences, roughly 6.9% of them singletons. Regarding time point: patch test 1, 2 weeks after DPC sensitization. Treatment here: therapeutic diphenylcyclopropenone sensitization with weekly scalp DPC. Sequencing was performed on whole blood, taken in connection with sensitization to the hapten diphenylcyclopropenone (DPC). Receptor source: a woman aged 18-35 years with alopecia areata. Some clones in this sample may be carry-over from other donors' samples.

This chain uses TRBV7-8 with TRBJ1-4; no reliable D call. Per germline, CDR1 SGHVS and CDR2 FQNEAQ. The V end was cut by 5 bases, the J end by 4 bases, with 14 bases between. This CDR3 is built from 15 residues. In nucleotides, the CDR3 is TGTGCCAGCAGCGCTCTGAGGGCGAATAATGAAAAACTGTTTTTT. This encodes CASSALRANNEKLFF.

This clonotype was counted only a few times. V gene TRBV24-1 combines with J gene TRBJ2-3; 7 bases agree with TRBD1. The CDR3 is 15 residues long. CDR1 KGHDR and CDR2 SFDVKD come from the germline V gene. V trimming: 4 bases; J trimming: 2 bases; junction bases outside the gene matches: 5. The CDR3 coding sequence is TGTGCCACCAGTGAGTCCGGGACAGCCACAGATACGCAGTATTTT. This gives the protein CATSESGTATDTQYF.

This clonotype was seen ten or more times. The CDR3 spells CASSAGTKAREQYF. CDR3 sequence (DNA): TGTGCCAGCAGTGCCGGGACCAAGGCTCGCGAGCAGTACTTC. This sequence joins TRBV28 and TRBJ2-7; the D gene could be TRBD1 or TRBD2 (5 bases each). The CDR3 totals 14 residues. Trimming left V 5 bases short and J 6 bases short, with 17 bases between. The germline gives CDR1 MDHEN, CDR2 SYDVKM.

This clonotype was counted only a few times. The chain has TRBV2 and TRBJ2-3, with D tentatively TRBD1 or TRBD2 (6 bases each). There are 14 residues in the CDR3. The germline gives CDR1 SNHLY, CDR2 FYNNEI. Trimming took off 6 bases at V and 0 bases at J, with 10 bases between the two ends. The CDR3 DNA sequence: TGTGCCAGCAGGGCGGGACAAAGCACAGATACGCAGTATTTT. It codes for CASRAGQSTDTQYF.

This clonotype was observed a few times. The V and J genes are TRBV7-3 and TRBJ2-2; 10 nucleotides match TRBD1. The germline CDR1 and CDR2 sequences are SGHTA and FQGTGA. This CDR3 contains 16 residues. V was clipped by 5 bases and J by 5 bases; unmatched bases: 8. The chain's CDR3 is CASSKTGGDRTGELFF. For the CDR3, the DNA is TGTGCCAGCAGCAAGACAGGGGGCGATAGGACCGGGGAGCTGTTTTTT.

This clonotype has at least ten counts. This chain uses TRBV7-9 with TRBJ2-5; D call uncertain. The germline CDR1 and CDR2 sequences are SEHNR and FQNEAQ (reference sequence). Deletions cut 0 bases from V and 7 bases from J, with 12 bases between. The CDR3 consists of 14 residues. CDR3 sequence (DNA): TGTGCCAGCAGCTTAGCAGGAATTGAAGGGACCCAGTACTTC. It is translated as CASSLAGIEGTQYF.

In this sample, this clonotype turned up a few times. This sequence joins TRBV5-1 and TRBJ1-2; 10 nucleotides match TRBD1. V shed 4 bases, J shed 4 bases, and the junction held 7 bases outside the gene matches. Germline V CDR1 and CDR2: SGHRS, YFSETQ. This CDR3 comprises 15 residues. Here the CDR3 reads CASSQRQGATYGYTF. For the CDR3, the DNA is TGCGCCAGCAGCCAGAGACAGGGGGCTACCTATGGCTACACCTTC.

This clonotype was seen a few times. V and J are TRBV2 and TRBJ2-3; D perhaps matches TRBD2 (7 bases). Trimming shortened V by 6 bases and J by 0 bases, and 10 bases separated the two germline ends. Germline CDR1 SNHLY, CDR2 FYNNEI. The CDR3 has 14 amino acids. The CDR3 loop is CASSGGLSTDTQYF. CDR3 DNA sequence: TGTGCCAGCAGCGGGGGGCTTAGCACAGATACGCAGTATTTT.

This clonotype was recorded a few times. The rearrangement links TRBV6-2 or TRBV6-3 to TRBJ1-6; 9 bases are a match to TRBD1. This CDR3 region has 17 residues. Germline values: CDR1 MNHEY, CDR2 SVGEGT. V dropped 5 bases and J dropped 5; count of bases not matched to a gene: 10. DNA for the CDR3: TGTGCCAGCAGTCATCACACCGGGACAGGGAATAATTCACCCCTCCACTTT. It codes for CASSHHTGTGNNSPLHF.

The chain links TRBV6-5 to TRBJ2-3; D possibly corresponds to TRBD1 (5 bases). V was pared by 7 bases and J by 4 bases, with 18 bases between. Germline V lookup: CDR1 MNHEY, CDR2 SVGAGI. There are 15 residues in the CDR3. CDR3 bases: TGTGCCAGCAATTCGGTTAGGGGTCAGGCAGATACGCAGTATTTT. Amino acids: CASNSVRGQADTQYF.

This clonotype was seen only a few times. This chain links TRBV3-1 with TRBJ2-3; D gene ambiguous. Germline loops: CDR1 LGHDT, CDR2 YNNKEL (reference sequence). The V gene lost 4 bases and the J gene lost 0 bases, with 11 bases spanning the gap. CDR3 size: 15 residues. For the CDR3, the DNA is TGTGCCAGCAGCCCCAGCCCCACCAGCACAGATACGCAGTATTTT. It yields the protein CASSPSPTSTDTQYF.

This clonotype was picked up many times. This chain uses TRBV7-2 with TRBJ1-2, with 7 bases identical to TRBD1. Trimming removed 8 bases from V and 2 bases from J; junction bases left unmatched: 2. The CDR3 runs 12 residues. Germline V CDR1 and CDR2: SGHTA, FQGNSA. Written as DNA, the CDR3 is TGTGCCAGCTTGGGACAGAACTATGGCTACACCTTC. Encoded protein: CASLGQNYGYTF.

This clonotype was found many times. The chain uses TRBV21-1 and TRBJ2-3; the D call of TRBD1 is as the table states it, not checked on the DNA. TRBV21-1 is a pseudogene locus. The CDR3 runs to 16 residues. CDR3 in DNA: TGTGCCAGCAGCACCCTGGGACAGGGACGCACAGATACGCAGTATTTT. Encoded protein: CASSTLGQGRTDTQYF.

The chain couples TRBV27 to TRBJ1-2; D may be TRBD1 (6 bases). Trimming shortened V by 10 bases and J by 1 base, and 13 bases separated the two germline ends. CDR1 and CDR2 (germline): MNHEY, SMNVEV (reference sequence). The CDR3 extends over 13 amino acids. The CDR3 loop reads CATRRGLNYGYTF. CDR3 in DNA: TGTGCCACCAGGCGGGGGCTTAACTATGGCTACACCTTC.

This clonotype appeared many times. The genes are TRBV6-5 and TRBJ2-7, with 13 bases that match TRBD2. CDR3 length equals 14 residues. Germline assignment: CDR1 MNHEY and CDR2 SVGAGI. V was clipped by 7 bases and J by 5 bases; unmatched bases: 5. The CDR3 loop reads CASTQGLAGHEQYF. CDR3 DNA: TGTGCCAGCACCCAGGGACTAGCGGGGCACGAGCAGTACTTC.

There are many counts of this clonotype. The V and J genes are TRBV21-1 and TRBJ1-5; whether TRBD1, the table's D call, matches the DNA was not checked. TRBV21-1 is shown as a pseudogene. The CDR3 is 14 residues long. In DNA form, the CDR3 reads TGTGCCATCCCGGGACCGTTTATCAATCAGCCCCAGCATTTT. This encodes CAIPGPFINQPQHF.

In its sample, this clonotype was seen many times. The chain recombines TRBV12-3 or TRBV12-4 with TRBJ2-3, with 7 bases lining up with TRBD2. The CDR3 has 16 amino acids. V shed 8 bases, J shed 3 bases, and the junction held 14 bases outside the gene matches. CDR3 sequence reads: CASPALGAGSTDTQYF. The CDR3 nucleotides are TGTGCCAGCCCCGCCCTGGGAGCGGGGTCGACAGATACGCAGTATTTT.

The chain carries TRBV7-6 and TRBJ1-1; no clear D gene. CDR1 and CDR2 from the germline V gene are SGHVS and FNYEAQ. Trimming shortened V by 4 bases and J by 1 base, and 10 bases separated the two germline ends. The CDR3 consists of 14 residues. The CDR3 DNA is TGTGCCAGCAGCTGGGGATTTGCGAACACTGAAGCTTTCTTT. Its protein is CASSWGFANTEAFF. Looking up the rest from reference TRBV7-6 and TRBJ1-1 gives the full variable domain: GAGVSQSPRYKVTKRGQDVALRCDPISGHVSLYWYRQALGQGPEFLTYFNYEAQQDKSGLPNDRFSAERPEGSISTLTIQRTEQRDSAMYRCASSWGFANTEAFFGQGTRLTVV.

This clonotype was seen a few times. The chain employs TRBV29-1 and TRBJ2-5, with 10 nucleotides matching TRBD1. There are 13 residues in the CDR3. Germline CDR1 reads SQVTM; CDR2 reads ANQGSEA. With V trimmed by 6 bases and J by 4 bases, 5 bases remained unmatched. As DNA, the CDR3 is TGCAGCGTCGGACAGGGGGTAGGAGAGACCCAGTACTTC. It encodes CSVGQGVGETQYF.

This clonotype was found a few times. The CDR3: CASSLPTTIAKNIQYF. CDR3 nucleotide sequence: TGTGCCAGCAGTCTACCGACTACCATAGCCAAAAACATTCAGTACTTC. The rearrangement uses TRBV6-1 and TRBJ2-4; D is perhaps TRBD2 (5 bases). CDR1 is MNHNS and CDR2 is SASEGT in the germline V gene. The CDR3 sequence is 16 residues long. V was clipped by 5 bases and J by 0 bases, with 14 bases between them.

The V and J genes are TRBV28 and TRBJ2-7, with TRBD1 matching 8 bases. V was pared by 10 bases and J by 5 bases, with 13 bases of the junction left unmatched. This CDR3 contains 14 residues. CDR1 and CDR2 from the germline V gene are MDHEN and SYDVKM. This chain's CDR3 is CATHWTGRVDEQYF. The CDR3 coding sequence is TGTGCCACCCACTGGACAGGGCGGGTGGACGAGCAGTACTTC. Filled out from reference TRBV28 and TRBJ2-7, the complete variable domain reads DVKVTQSSRYLVKRTGEKVFLECVQDMDHENMFWYRQDPGLGLRLIYFSYDVKMKEKGDIPEGYSVSREKKERFSLILESASTNQTSMYLCATHWTGRVDEQYFGPGTRLTVT.

This rearrangement joins TRBV5-1 to TRBJ2-3, with D possibly being TRBD1 or TRBD2 (6 bases each). The CDR3 totals 16 residues. The V end lost 4 bases, the J end lost 4 bases, and 19 bases lay between the germline ends. CDR1 is SGHRS, CDR2 YFSETQ, per germline. DNA of the CDR3: TGCGCCAGCAGCCCCGGGATAGAGGGGGGTGCAGATACGCAGTATTTT. This encodes CASSPGIEGGADTQYF. Together with reference TRBV5-1 and TRBJ2-3, the CDR3 gives the full variable domain: KAGVTQTPRYLIKTRGQQVTLSCSPISGHRSVSWYQQTPGQGLQFLFEYFSETQRNKGNFPGRFSGRQFSNSRSEMNVSTLELGDSALYLCASSPGIEGGADTQYFGPGTRLTVL.

In this sample, this clonotype turned up many times. This chain connects TRBV6-5 to TRBJ2-7; TRBD1 is a possible D gene (5 bases). The germline V gene encodes CDR1 MNHEY and CDR2 SVGAGI. CDR3 size: 13 residues. Trimming removed 6 bases at V and 3 bases at J, with 12 bases between. Here the CDR3 DNA reads TGTGCCAGCAGCCGTGACAGCCTCTACGAGCAGTACTTC. Its translation: CASSRDSLYEQYF.

The gene calls are TRBV7-9 and TRBJ2-5; TRBD1 agrees at 7 bases. The CDR3 sequence is 14 residues long. Per the germline V gene, CDR1 is SEHNR and CDR2 is FQNEAQ (reference sequence). J was trimmed by 5 bases and V by 1 base; bases with no gene match: 4. As DNA, the CDR3 is TGTGCCAGCAGCTTAGTGGGACAGACTGAGACCCAGTACTTC. Protein: CASSLVGQTETQYF.